A single TCR beta chain is shown here with its context. Antigen: not known. V lost 3 bases, J lost 0 bases, and 8 bases stayed unmatched. Germline V CDR1 and CDR2: GTSNPN, SVGIG (reference sequence). There are 17 residues in the CDR3. This sample stems from a study of cytomegalovirus exposure and HLA in healthy donors. Findings of the study overall: In a later analysis, several top co-occurrence clusters appeared linked to parvovirus B19, influenza, CMV and Epstein-Barr virus. As was reported, the HLA-A and HLA-B alleles of most subjects were accurately predicted from TCR beta sequences.

In the PCR, 60 Vbeta and 13 Jbeta primers were used. Data came from immunoSEQ multiplex PCR; TCRdb stores just in-frame clones and leaves some out. The sample lists 65,000 to 85,000 clones, roughly 80% occurring once. The clonotype was recovered from a woman aged 40 to 50 in good health and CMV-seropositive. The chain joins TRBV30 to TRBJ2-3, with 11 bases fitting TRBD1. Sequences were obtained from PBMCs. This chain's CDR3 is CAWSNGQGATSTDTQYF. CDR3 DNA: TGTGCCTGGAGCAATGGACAGGGGGCCACTAGCACAGATACGCAGTATTTT.